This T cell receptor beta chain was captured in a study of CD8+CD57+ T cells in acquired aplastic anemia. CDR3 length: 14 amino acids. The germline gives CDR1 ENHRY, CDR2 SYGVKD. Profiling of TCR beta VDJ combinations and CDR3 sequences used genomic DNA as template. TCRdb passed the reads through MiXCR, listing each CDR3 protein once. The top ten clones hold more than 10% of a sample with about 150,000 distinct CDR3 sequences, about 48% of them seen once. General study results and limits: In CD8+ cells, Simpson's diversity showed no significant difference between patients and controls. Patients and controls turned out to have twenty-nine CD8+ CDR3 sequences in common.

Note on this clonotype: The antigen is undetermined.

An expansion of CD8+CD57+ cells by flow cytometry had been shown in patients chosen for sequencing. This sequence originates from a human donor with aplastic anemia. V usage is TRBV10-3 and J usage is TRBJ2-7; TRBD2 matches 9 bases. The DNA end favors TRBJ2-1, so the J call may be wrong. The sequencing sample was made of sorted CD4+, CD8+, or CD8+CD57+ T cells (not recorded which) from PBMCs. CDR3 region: CAAQGLAKDNEQFF. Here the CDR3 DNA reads TGTGCCGCCCAAGGACTAGCGAAGGACAATGAGCAGTTCTTC.